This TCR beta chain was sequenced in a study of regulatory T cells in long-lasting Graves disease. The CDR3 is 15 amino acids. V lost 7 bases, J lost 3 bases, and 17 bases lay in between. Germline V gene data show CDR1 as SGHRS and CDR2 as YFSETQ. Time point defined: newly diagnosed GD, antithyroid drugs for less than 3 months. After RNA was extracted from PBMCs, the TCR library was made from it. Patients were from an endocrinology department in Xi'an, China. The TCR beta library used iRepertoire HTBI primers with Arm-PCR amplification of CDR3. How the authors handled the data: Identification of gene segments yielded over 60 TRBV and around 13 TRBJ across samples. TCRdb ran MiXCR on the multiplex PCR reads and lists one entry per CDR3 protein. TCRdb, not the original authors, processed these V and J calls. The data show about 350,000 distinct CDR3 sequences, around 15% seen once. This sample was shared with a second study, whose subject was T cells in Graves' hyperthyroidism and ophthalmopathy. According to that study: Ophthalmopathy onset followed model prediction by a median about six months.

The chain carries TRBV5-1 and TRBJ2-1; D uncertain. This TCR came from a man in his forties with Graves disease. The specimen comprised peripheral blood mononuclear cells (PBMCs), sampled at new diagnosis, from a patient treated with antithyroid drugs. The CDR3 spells CASDVDGQIYNEQFF. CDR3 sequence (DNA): TGCGCCAGCGACGTCGACGGGCAGATCTACAATGAGCAGTTCTTC.